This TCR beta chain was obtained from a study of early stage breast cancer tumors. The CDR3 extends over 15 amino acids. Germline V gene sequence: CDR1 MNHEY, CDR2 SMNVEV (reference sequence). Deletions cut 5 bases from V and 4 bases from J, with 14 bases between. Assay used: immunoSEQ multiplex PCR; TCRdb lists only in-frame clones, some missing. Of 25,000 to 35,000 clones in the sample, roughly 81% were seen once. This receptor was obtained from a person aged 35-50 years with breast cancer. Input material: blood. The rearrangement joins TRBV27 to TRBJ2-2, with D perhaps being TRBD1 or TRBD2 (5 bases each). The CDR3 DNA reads TGTGCCAGCAGTGCGAGGGGCGCGGGCACCGGGGAGCTGTTTTTT. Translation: CASSARGAGTGELFF.